The T cell receptor (beta chain) described here comes from a study of control samples from healthy donors and cancer patients. Clones were sequenced by immunoSEQ multiplex PCR, and TCRdb holds only the in-frame ones, with some missing. In the table there are approximately 150,000 clones, roughly 95% of which are singletons. The clonotype originates from a woman between 25 and 40 years old in good health. Sequencing input: blood.

The CDR3 spells CASSVTVNSPLHF. The CDR3 bases are TGTGCCAGCAGTGTAACAGTTAATTCACCCCTCCACTTT. The V gene is TRBV2, the J gene TRBJ1-6, with D unresolved. The ends were cut back, 4 bases at V and 6 bases at J, with 7 bases in the middle. The CDR3 consists of 13 residues. Germline-derived CDR1 and CDR2 are SNHLY and FYNNEI.